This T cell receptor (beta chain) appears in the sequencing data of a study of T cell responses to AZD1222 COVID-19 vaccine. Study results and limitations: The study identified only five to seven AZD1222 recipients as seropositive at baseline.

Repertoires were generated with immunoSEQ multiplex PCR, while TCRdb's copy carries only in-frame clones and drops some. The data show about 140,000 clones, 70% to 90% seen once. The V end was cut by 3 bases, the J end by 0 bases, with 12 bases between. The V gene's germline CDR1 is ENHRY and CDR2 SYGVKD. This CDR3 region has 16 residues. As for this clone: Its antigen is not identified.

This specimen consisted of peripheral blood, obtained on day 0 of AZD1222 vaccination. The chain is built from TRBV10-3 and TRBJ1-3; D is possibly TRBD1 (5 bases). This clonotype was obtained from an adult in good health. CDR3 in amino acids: CAISEGDPGSGNTIYF. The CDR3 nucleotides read TGTGCCATCAGTGAAGGGGACCCTGGCTCTGGAAACACCATATATTTT.